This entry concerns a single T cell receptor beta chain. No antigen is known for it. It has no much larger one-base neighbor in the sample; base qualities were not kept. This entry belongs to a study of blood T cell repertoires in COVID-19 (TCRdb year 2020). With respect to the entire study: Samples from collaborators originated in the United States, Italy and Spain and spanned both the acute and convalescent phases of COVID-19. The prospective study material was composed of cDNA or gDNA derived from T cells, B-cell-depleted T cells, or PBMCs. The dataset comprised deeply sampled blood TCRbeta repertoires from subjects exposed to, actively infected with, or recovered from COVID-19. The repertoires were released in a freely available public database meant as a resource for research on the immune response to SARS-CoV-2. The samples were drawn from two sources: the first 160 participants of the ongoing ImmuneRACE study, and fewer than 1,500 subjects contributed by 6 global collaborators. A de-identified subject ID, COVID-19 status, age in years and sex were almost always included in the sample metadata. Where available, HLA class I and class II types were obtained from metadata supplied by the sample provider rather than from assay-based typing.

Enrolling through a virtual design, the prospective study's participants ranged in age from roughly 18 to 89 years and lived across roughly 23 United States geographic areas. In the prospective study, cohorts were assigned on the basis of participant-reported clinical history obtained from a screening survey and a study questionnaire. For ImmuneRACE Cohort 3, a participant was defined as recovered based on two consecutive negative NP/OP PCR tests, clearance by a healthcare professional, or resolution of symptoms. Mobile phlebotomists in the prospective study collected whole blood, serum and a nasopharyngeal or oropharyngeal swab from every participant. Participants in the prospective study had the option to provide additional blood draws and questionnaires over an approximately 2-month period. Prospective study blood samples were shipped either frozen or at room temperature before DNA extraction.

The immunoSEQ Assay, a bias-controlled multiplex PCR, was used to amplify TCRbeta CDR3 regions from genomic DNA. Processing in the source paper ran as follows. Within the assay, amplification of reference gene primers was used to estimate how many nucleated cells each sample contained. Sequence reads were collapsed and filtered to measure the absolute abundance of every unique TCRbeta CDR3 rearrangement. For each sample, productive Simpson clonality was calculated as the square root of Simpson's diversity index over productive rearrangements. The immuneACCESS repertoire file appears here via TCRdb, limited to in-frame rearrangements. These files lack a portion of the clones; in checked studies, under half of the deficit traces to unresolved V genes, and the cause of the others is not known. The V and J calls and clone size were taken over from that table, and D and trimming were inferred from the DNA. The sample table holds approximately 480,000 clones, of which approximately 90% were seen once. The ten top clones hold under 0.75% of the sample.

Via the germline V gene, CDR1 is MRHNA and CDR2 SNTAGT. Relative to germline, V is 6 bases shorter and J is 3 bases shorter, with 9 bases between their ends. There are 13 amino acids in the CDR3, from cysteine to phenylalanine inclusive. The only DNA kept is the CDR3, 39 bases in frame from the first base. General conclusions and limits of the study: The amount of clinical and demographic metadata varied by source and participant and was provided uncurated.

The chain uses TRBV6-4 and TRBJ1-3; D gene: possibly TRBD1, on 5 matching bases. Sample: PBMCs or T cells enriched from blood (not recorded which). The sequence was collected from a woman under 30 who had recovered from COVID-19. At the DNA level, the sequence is TGTGCCAGCAGCAGGGTGGATGGAAACACCATATATTTT. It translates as CASSRVDGNTIYF.